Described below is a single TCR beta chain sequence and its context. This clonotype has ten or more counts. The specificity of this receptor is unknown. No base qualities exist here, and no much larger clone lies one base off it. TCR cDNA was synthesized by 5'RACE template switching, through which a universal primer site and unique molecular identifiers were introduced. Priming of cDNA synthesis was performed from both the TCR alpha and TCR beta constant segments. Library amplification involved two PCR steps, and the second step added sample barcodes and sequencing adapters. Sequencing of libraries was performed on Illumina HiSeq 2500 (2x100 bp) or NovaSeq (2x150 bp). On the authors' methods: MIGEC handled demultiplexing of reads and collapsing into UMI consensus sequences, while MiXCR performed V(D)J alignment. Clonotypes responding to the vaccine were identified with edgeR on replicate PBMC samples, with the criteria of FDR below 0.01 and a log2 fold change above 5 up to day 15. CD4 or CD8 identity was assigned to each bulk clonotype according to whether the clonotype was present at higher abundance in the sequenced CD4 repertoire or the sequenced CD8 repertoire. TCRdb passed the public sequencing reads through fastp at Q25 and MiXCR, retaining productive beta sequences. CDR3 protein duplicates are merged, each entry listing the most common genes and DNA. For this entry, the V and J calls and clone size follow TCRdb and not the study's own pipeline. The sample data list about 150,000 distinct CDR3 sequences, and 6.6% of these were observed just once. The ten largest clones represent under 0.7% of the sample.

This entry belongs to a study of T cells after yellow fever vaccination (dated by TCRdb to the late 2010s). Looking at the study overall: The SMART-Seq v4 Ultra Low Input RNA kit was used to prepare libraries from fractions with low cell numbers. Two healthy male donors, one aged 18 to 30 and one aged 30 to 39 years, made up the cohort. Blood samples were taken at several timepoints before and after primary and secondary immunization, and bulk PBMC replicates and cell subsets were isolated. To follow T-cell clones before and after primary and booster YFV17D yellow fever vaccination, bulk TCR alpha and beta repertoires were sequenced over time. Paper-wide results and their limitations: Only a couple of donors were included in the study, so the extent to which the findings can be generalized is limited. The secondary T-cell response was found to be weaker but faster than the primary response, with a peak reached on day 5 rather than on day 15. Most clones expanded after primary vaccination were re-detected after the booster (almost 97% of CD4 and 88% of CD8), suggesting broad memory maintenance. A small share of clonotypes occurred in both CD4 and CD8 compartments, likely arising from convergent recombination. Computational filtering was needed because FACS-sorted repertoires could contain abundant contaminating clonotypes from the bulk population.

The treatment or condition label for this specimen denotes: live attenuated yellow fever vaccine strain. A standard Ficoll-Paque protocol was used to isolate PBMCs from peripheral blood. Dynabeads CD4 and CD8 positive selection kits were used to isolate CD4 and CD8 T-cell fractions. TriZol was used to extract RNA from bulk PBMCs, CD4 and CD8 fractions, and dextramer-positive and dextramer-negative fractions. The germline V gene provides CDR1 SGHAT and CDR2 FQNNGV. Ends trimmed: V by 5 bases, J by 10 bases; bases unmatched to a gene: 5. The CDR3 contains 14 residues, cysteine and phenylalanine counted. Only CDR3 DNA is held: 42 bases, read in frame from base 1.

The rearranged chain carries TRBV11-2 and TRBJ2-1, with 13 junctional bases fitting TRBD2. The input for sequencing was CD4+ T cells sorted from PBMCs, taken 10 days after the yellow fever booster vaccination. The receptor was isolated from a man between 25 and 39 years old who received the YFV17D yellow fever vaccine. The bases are TGTGCCAGCAGCGAGGGACTAGCGGGGAGGGAGCAGTTCTTC. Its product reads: CASSEGLAGREQFF.